The entry below gives a single T cell receptor beta chain sequence along with its context. Its antigen is not known. This record belongs to a study of response to subunit inactivated influenza vaccine. Findings and limits, study-wide: Few new T cells, the authors suggested, are recruited by each seasonal influenza vaccination.

TCRdb called the RT-PCR reads again in MiXCR, with one record for every CDR3 protein. Of about 310,000 distinct CDR3 sequences listed, less than 25% are singletons. Germline V gene data show CDR1 as SGHRS and CDR2 as YFSETQ. The CDR3 runs 15 residues. Trimming cost V 2 bases and J 7 bases, with 19 bases left between them. Source: PBMCs from blood, taken around 22 months after vaccination. The J gene is TRBJ2-7, the V gene TRBV5-1; D is undetermined. The TCR originated in a man between 50 and 69 years old who received an inactivated influenza vaccine. CDR3 bases: TGCGCCAGCAGCTTCTACGAATTGGACCGAGTTGAGCAGTACTTC. It specifies CASSFYELDRVEQYF.